This TCR beta chain originates from a study of cytomegalovirus exposure and HLA in healthy donors. The assay was immunoSEQ multiplex PCR, and TCRdb's table has in-frame clones only and misses some. Among over 110,000 clones, 84% were seen once, and the ten largest hold approximately 1.5%. This clone was counted many times. Per germline, CDR1 SNHLY and CDR2 FYNNEI. V shed 7 bases, J shed 8 bases, and the junction held 9 bases outside the gene matches. The length of the CDR3 is 14 residues. The chain is built from TRBV2 and TRBJ1-4; 8 bases line up with TRBD1. Material: PBMCs. This TCR derives from a woman in her 30s in good health and CMV-seronegative. CDR3 in amino acids: CASKRGRGREKLFF. The CDR3 nucleotides are TGTGCCAGCAAACGAGGCAGGGGGCGCGAAAAACTGTTTTTT.